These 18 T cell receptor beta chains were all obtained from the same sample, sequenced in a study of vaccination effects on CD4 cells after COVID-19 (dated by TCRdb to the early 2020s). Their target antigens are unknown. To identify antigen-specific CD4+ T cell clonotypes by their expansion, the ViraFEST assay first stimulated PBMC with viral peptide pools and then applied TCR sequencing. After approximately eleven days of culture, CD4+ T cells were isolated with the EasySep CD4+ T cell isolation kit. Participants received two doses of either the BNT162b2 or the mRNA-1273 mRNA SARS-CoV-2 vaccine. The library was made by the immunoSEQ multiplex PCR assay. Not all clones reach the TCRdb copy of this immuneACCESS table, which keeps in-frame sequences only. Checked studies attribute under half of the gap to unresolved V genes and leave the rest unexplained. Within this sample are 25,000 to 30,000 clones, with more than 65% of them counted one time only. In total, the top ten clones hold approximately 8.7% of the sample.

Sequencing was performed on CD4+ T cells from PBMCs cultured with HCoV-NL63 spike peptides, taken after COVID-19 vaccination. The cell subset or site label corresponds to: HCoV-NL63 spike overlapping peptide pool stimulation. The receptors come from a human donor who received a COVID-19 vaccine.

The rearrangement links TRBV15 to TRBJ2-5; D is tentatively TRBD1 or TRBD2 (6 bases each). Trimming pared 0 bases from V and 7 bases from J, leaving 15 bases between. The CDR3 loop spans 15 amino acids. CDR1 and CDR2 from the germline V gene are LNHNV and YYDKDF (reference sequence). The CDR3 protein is CATSRDRGRYGTQYF. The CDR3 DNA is TGTGCCACCAGCAGAGATCGGGGGCGGTATGGGACCCAGTACTTC. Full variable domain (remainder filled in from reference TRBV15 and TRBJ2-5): DAMVIQNPRYQVTQFGKPVTLSCSQTLNHNVMYWYQQKSSQAPKLLFHYYDKDFNNEADTPDNFQSRRPNTSFCFLDIRSPGLGDTAMYLCATSRDRGRYGTQYFGPGTRLLVL.

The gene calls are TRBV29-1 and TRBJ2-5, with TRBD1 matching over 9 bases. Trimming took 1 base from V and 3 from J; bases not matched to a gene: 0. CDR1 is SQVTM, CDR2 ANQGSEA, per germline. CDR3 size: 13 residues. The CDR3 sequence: CSVEGDREETQYF. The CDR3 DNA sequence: TGCAGCGTTGAAGGGGACAGGGAAGAGACCCAGTACTTC.

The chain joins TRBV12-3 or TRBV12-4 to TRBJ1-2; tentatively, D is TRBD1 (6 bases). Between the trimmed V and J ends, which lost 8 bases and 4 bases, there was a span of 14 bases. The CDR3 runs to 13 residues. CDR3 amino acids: CASEIRGFYGYTF. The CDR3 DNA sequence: TGTGCCAGCGAAATCAGGGGTTTCTATGGCTACACCTTC.

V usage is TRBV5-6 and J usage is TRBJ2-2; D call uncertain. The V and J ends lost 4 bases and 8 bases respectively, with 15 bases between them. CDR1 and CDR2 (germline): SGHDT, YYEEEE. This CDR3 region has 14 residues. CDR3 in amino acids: CASSPGPGRGELFF. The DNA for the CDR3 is TGTGCCAGCAGCCCCGGACCCGGAAGAGGGGAGCTGTTTTTT.

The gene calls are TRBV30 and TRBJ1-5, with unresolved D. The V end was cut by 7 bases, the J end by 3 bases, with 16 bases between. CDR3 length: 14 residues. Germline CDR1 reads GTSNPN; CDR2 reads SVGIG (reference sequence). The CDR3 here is CALPAGPNNQPQHF. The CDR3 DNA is TGTGCCTTGCCGGCCGGGCCGAACAATCAGCCCCAGCATTTT.

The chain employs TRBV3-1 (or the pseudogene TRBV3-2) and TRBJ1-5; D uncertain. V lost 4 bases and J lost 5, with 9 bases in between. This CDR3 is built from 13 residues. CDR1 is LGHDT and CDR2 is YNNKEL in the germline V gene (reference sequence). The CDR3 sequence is CASSLSRDQPQHF. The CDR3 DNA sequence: TGTGCCAGCAGCCTTTCCCGGGATCAGCCCCAGCATTTT.

The CDR3 DNA is TGTGCCAACCAAGGACTAGCGGACGGGGAGCTGTTTTTT. It translates to CANQGLADGELFF. The V and J genes are TRBV10-3 and TRBJ2-2; 10 bases map to TRBD2. The CDR3 extends over 13 amino acids. J gave up 7 bases and V 10 bases, and 6 bases lay outside the gene matches. Germline loops: CDR1 ENHRY, CDR2 SYGVKD.

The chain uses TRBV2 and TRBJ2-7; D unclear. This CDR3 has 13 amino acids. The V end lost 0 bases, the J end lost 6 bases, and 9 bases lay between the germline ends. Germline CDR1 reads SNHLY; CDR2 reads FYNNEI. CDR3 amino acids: CASSEAGKLEQYF. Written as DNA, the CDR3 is TGTGCCAGCAGTGAAGCGGGAAAACTCGAGCAGTACTTC.

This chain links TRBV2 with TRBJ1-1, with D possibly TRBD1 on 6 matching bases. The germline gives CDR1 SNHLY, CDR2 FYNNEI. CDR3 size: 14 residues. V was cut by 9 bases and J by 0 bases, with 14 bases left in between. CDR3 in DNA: TGTGCCAGTACGATTACAGGGCTGAACACTGAAGCTTTCTTT. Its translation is CASTITGLNTEAFF.

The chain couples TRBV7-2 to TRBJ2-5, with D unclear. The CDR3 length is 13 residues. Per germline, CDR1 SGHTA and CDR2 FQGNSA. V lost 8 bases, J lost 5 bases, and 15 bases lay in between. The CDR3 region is CASALTLGETQYF. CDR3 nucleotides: TGTGCCAGCGCCCTGACTCTTGGGGAGACCCAGTACTTC.

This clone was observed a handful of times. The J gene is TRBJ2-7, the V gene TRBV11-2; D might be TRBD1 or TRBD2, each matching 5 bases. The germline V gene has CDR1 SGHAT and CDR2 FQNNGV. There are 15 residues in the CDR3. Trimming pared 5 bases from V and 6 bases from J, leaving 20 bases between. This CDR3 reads CASSPRGQGAPEQYF. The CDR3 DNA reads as TGTGCCAGCAGCCCTAGAGGCCAGGGAGCTCCCGAGCAGTACTTC.

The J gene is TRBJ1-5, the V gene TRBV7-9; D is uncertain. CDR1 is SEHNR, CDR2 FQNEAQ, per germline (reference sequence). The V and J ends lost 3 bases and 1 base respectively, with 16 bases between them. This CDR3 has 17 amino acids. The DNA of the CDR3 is TGTGCCAGCAGCTTGAGACCTACTCCCGAGAGCAATCAGCCCCAGCATTTT. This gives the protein CASSLRPTPESNQPQHF.

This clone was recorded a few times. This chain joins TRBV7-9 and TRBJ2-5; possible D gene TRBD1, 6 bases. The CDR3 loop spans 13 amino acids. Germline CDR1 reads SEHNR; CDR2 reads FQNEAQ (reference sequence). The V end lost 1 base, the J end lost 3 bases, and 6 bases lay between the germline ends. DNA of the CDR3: TGTGCCAGCAGCTTAGGACAGGAAGAGACCCAGTACTTC. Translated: CASSLGQEETQYF.

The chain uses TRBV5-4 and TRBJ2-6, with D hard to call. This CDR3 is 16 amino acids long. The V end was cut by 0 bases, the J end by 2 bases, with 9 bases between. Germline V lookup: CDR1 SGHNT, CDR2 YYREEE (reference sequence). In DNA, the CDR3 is TGTGCCAGCAGCTTGGACGGCCCGGCTGGGGCCAACGTCCTGACTTTC. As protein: CASSLDGPAGANVLTF.

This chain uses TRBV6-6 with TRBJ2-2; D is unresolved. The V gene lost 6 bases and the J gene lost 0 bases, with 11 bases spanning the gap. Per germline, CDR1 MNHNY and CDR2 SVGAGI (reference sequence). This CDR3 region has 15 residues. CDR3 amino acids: CASRQTRANTGELFF. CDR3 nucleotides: TGTGCCAGCAGGCAGACTCGCGCGAACACCGGGGAGCTGTTTTTT.

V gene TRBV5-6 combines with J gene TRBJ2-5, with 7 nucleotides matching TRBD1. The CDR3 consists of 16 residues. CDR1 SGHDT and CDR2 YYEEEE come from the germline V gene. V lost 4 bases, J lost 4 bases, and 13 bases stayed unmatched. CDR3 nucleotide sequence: TGTGCCAGCAGCGGGGTAGTACAGGGGATTTCAGAGACCCAGTACTTC. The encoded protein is CASSGVVQGISETQYF.

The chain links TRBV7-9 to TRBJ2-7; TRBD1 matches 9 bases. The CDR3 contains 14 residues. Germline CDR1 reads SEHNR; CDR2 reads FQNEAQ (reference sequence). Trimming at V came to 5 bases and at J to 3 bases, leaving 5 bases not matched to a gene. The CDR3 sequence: CASSQTGGGYEQYF. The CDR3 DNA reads TGTGCCAGCAGCCAGACAGGGGGGGGCTACGAGCAGTACTTC.

The DNA of the CDR3 is TGCGCCAGCAGCCTCATAAGACTAGCGGGATCTCCAGATGAGCAGTTCTTC. Translation gives CASSLIRLAGSPDEQFF. The rearrangement uses TRBV5-1 and TRBJ2-1; 11 nucleotides match TRBD2. The CDR3 has 17 residues. Unmatched junction bases numbered 14, after V lost 4 bases and J lost 8 bases. Germline V CDR1 and CDR2: SGHRS, YFSETQ.